This TCR beta chain was identified during a study of blood T cell repertoires in COVID-19. Study context: The cDNA or gDNA used as material had been derived from T cells, B-cell-depleted T cells, or PBMCs.

Original handling: It was from reference gene primer amplification that nucleated cell counts were estimated. Produced via immunoSEQ multiplex PCR; TCRdb's table is partial and in-frame only. Clonal size and the V and J genes are those of that table, whereas D and trimming came from the DNA. The sample yields approximately 240,000 clones, more than 65% seen once. There are 12 residues in the CDR3. The V end lost 5 bases, the J end lost 12 bases, and 13 bases lay between the germline ends. Per the germline V gene, CDR1 is SEHNR and CDR2 is FQNEAQ (reference sequence). The sample consisted of peripheral blood. This receptor was identified in a woman aged 40 to 49 who had recovered from COVID-19. The J gene is TRBJ2-2, the V gene TRBV7-9; D not resolved. The CDR3 spells CASSPQSQKLFF. The CDR3 coding sequence is TGTGCCAGCAGCCCCCAATCCCAGAAGCTGTTTTTT.